The 21 T cell receptor beta chains reported below all come from one sample, sequenced in a study of beta chain features in type 1 diabetes. Reverse transcribing all isolated RNA meant expressed TCRB transcripts were sequenced. Here immunoSEQ multiplex PCR was the method, and the copy in TCRdb shows in-frame clones only, minus some. Of more than 95,000 clones in the sample, around 15% are singletons; the top ten hold around 2.6%. Their antigen targets remain unknown. Study observations and caveats: Among patients with Type 1 diabetes, TCRB CDR3s were moderately but significantly shorter in every one of the four CD4+ subsets.

The specimen was central memory CD4+ T cells from blood. Receptors originate from a man between 18 and 29 years old with type 1 diabetes.

The chain employs TRBV28 and TRBJ2-7, with TRBD1 matching over 7 bases. V trimming: 8 bases; J trimming: 0 bases; junction bases outside the gene matches: 10. This CDR3 contains 15 residues. Germline assignment: CDR1 MDHEN and CDR2 SYDVKM. This CDR3 is CASPPQGSFSYEQYF. The CDR3 nucleotides are TGTGCCAGCCCGCCACAGGGGTCCTTCTCCTACGAGCAGTACTTC. Based on the CDR3 plus reference TRBV28 and TRBJ2-7, the full variable domain is DVKVTQSSRYLVKRTGEKVFLECVQDMDHENMFWYRQDPGLGLRLIYFSYDVKMKEKGDIPEGYSVSREKKERFSLILESASTNQTSMYLCASPPQGSFSYEQYFGPGTRLTVT.

The chain has TRBV2 and TRBJ2-3; D gene unclear. With 4 bases removed from V and 1 base from J, the gap between germline ends came to 6 bases. Germline-derived CDR1 and CDR2 are SNHLY and FYNNEI. This CDR3 is 13 amino acids long. CDR3 in amino acids: CASSVVGTDTQYF. The CDR3 DNA sequence: TGTGCCAGCAGTGTGGTGGGCACAGATACGCAGTATTTT. Full variable domain (rest looked up from reference TRBV2 and TRBJ2-3): EPEVTQTPSHQVTQMGQEVILRCVPISNHLYFYWYRQILGQKVEFLVSFYNNEISEKSEIFDDQFSVERPDGSNFTLKIRSTKLEDSAMYFCASSVVGTDTQYFGPGTRLTVL.

This clone has more than one count but fewer than ten. The chain combines TRBV5-1 with TRBJ2-1, with 7 bases aligning to TRBD2. J lost 2 bases, V lost 3 bases, and 8 bases had no gene match. The CDR3 is made up of 16 amino acids. Per germline, CDR1 SGHRS and CDR2 YFSETQ. The CDR3 protein is CASSSLDGRPYNEQFF. The CDR3 DNA reads as TGCGCCAGCAGCTCCCTCGACGGGAGGCCCTACAATGAGCAGTTCTTC.

This clone was detected only a few times. At the DNA level, this CDR3 is encoded by other sequences in the same sample as well. The CDR3 loop reads CASSLGQAEAFF. DNA for the CDR3: TGTGCCAGCAGCTTAGGGCAAGCTGAAGCTTTCTTT. This rearrangement joins TRBV7-9 to TRBJ1-1; D unresolved. The V and J ends lost 1 base and 6 bases respectively, with 6 bases between them. This CDR3 has 12 amino acids. CDR1 is SEHNR, CDR2 FQNEAQ, per germline (reference sequence).

The V and J genes are TRBV25-1 and TRBJ1-4, with D possibly TRBD1 on 5 matching bases. CDR1 and CDR2 (germline): MGHDK, SYGVNS. The CDR3 is 13 residues long. With 8 bases removed from V and 0 bases from J, the gap between germline ends came to 7 bases. This chain's CDR3 is CASWGSTNEKLFF. Here the CDR3 DNA reads TGTGCCAGCTGGGGGTCAACTAATGAAAAACTGTTTTTT.

This clone was seen more than once but under ten times. The gene calls are TRBV7-9 and TRBJ2-5; D call uncertain. V shed 4 bases and J shed 4 bases, with 4 bases lying between them. The CDR3 runs 11 residues. Germline CDR1 SEHNR, CDR2 FQNEAQ (reference sequence). CDR3 region: CASSYRETQYF. CDR3 in DNA: TGTGCCAGCAGCTACCGAGAGACCCAGTACTTC.

This clone has just a few counts. The CDR3 DNA reads as TGTGCCAGCAGTTACGAGGGATCCTATGGCTACACCTTC. This codes for CASSYEGSYGYTF. V gene TRBV6-5 combines with J gene TRBJ1-2; D is unresolved. V lost 2 bases, J lost 4 bases, and 8 bases lay in between. Germline loops: CDR1 MNHEY, CDR2 SVGAGI. The CDR3 is 13 amino acids.

Here the CDR3 DNA reads TGTGCCAGCAGTGACGGGACGCTTACGGAGACCCAGTACTTC. Translated: CASSDGTLTETQYF. The J gene is TRBJ2-5, the V gene TRBV25-1; perhaps D is TRBD1 or TRBD2 (5 bases each). Deletions cut 3 bases from V and 5 bases from J, with 13 bases between. This CDR3 has 14 amino acids. Germline V gene lookup returns CDR1 MGHDK and CDR2 SYGVNS.

CDR3 sequence: CASSNRAHYGYTF. The CDR3 DNA reads TGTGCCAGCAGTAACCGAGCCCACTATGGCTACACCTTC. The chain links TRBV6-5 to TRBJ1-2; D unresolved. Trimming removed 5 bases at V and 3 bases at J, with 10 bases between. CDR1 and CDR2 from the germline V gene are MNHEY and SVGAGI. This CDR3 region has 13 residues.

There are a few counts of this clone. The genes are TRBV5-1 and TRBJ2-7; unclear D gene. The length of the CDR3 is 11 residues. V was shortened by 2 bases and J by 5 bases, with 5 bases between the two germline ends. The germline V gene encodes CDR1 SGHRS and CDR2 YFSETQ. CDR3 DNA: TGCGCCAGCAGCTTTCATAACGAGCAGTACTTC. Its protein is CASSFHNEQYF.

The chain combines TRBV5-1 with TRBJ1-6; tentatively, D is TRBD1 (5 bases). V shed 0 bases and J shed 7 bases, with 8 bases lying between them. The length of the CDR3 is 14 residues. The germline V gene encodes CDR1 SGHRS and CDR2 YFSETQ. CDR3 DNA sequence: TGCGCCAGCAGCTTGGAGGGGACCAATTCACCCCTCCACTTT. Amino acid sequence: CASSLEGTNSPLHF.

The chain combines TRBV2 with TRBJ2-3; D ambiguous. Trimming removed 4 bases from V and 2 bases from J, with 10 bases in between. Germline assignment: CDR1 SNHLY and CDR2 FYNNEI. There are 14 residues in the CDR3. The CDR3 here is CASSALLHTDTQYF. CDR3 bases: TGTGCCAGCAGTGCTCTACTCCACACAGATACGCAGTATTTT. Complete variable domain (other parts from reference TRBV2 and TRBJ2-3): EPEVTQTPSHQVTQMGQEVILRCVPISNHLYFYWYRQILGQKVEFLVSFYNNEISEKSEIFDDQFSVERPDGSNFTLKIRSTKLEDSAMYFCASSALLHTDTQYFGPGTRLTVL.

The V gene is TRBV7-2, the J gene TRBJ2-1, with no clear D. Trimming removed 3 bases at V and 3 bases at J, with 12 bases between. CDR3 length equals 15 residues. Per germline, CDR1 SGHTA and CDR2 FQGNSA. CDR3: CASSLHSNHYNEQFF. The CDR3, as DNA: TGTGCCAGCAGCTTGCACAGCAACCACTACAATGAGCAGTTCTTC. The entire variable domain, with the rest obtained from reference TRBV7-2 and TRBJ2-1, is as follows: GAGVSQSPSNKVTEKGKDVELRCDPISGHTALYWYRQSLGQGLEFLIYFQGNSAPDKSGLPSDRFSAERTGGSVSTLTIQRTQQEDSAVYLCASSLHSNHYNEQFFGPGTRLTVL.

This clone was picked up many times. This sequence joins TRBV28 and TRBJ1-6, with TRBD1 as a possible D gene (6 bases). CDR3 length equals 12 residues. CDR1 and CDR2 from the germline V gene are MDHEN and SYDVKM. V lost 8 bases to trimming and J lost 14 bases, with 16 bases between them. CDR3 sequence: CASGTQPGALHF. CDR3 in DNA: TGTGCCAGCGGGACACAACCTGGGGCCCTCCACTTT. The full variable domain, rest sourced from reference TRBV28 and TRBJ1-6, is DVKVTQSSRYLVKRTGEKVFLECVQDMDHENMFWYRQDPGLGLRLIYFSYDVKMKEKGDIPEGYSVSREKKERFSLILESASTNQTSMYLCASGTQPGALHFGNGTRLTVT.

The V gene is TRBV4-3, the J gene TRBJ2-7; 7 bases fit TRBD1. In germline, CDR1 is LGHNA, CDR2 YSLEER. The CDR3 runs to 13 residues. Unmatched junction bases numbered 8, after V lost 5 bases and J lost 7 bases. CDR3 bases: TGCGCCAGCAGCGAGACCATGGACAGGGAGCAGTACTTC. Translating gives CASSETMDREQYF.

The genes are TRBV7-9 and TRBJ2-5, with TRBD2 identical over 10 bases. The CDR3 is 16 residues long. J was trimmed by 5 bases and V by 4 bases; bases with no gene match: 10. Germline-derived CDR1 and CDR2 are SEHNR and FQNEAQ (reference sequence). The CDR3 here is CASSSPSGRGAETQYF. The CDR3 DNA sequence: TGTGCCAGCAGCTCCCCTAGCGGGAGAGGCGCCGAGACCCAGTACTTC.

This clone has a handful of counts. The V gene is TRBV2, the J gene TRBJ1-1, with 11 positions matching TRBD1. With 7 bases clipped from V and 5 bases from J, the junction kept 3 bases outside the gene matches. The germline V gene has CDR1 SNHLY and CDR2 FYNNEI. The CDR3 extends over 13 amino acids. The CDR3 sequence: CASMGQGGTEAFF. CDR3 bases: TGTGCCAGCATGGGACAGGGGGGAACTGAAGCTTTCTTT.

The V and J genes are TRBV19 and TRBJ1-1; 8 bases agree with TRBD1. J gave up 3 bases and V 7 bases, and 7 bases lay outside the gene matches. This CDR3 comprises 14 residues. CDR1 LNHDA and CDR2 SQIVND come from the germline V gene (reference sequence). CDR3 nucleotides: TGTGCCAGTACCAAAGACAGGGGATACACTGAAGCTTTCTTT. Its translation: CASTKDRGYTEAFF.

This clone was detected a few times. Within the sample, other DNA sequences also encode this same CDR3. The V call is TRBV6-5, the J call TRBJ1-2; D is unclear. V was trimmed by 0 bases and J by 4 bases, leaving 9 bases between them. CDR1 is MNHEY, CDR2 SVGAGI, per germline. The CDR3 consists of 14 residues. The CDR3 loop is CASSYSGRFYGYTF. In DNA, the CDR3 is TGTGCCAGCAGTTACTCGGGCAGATTCTATGGCTACACCTTC.

This clone was seen only once. The chain couples TRBV30 to TRBJ2-7; D is undetermined. This CDR3 has 13 amino acids. V lost 1 base and J 3 bases, leaving 10 bases between the germline ends. Germline V gene data show CDR1 as GTSNPN and CDR2 as SVGIG (reference sequence). In nucleotides, the CDR3 is TGTGCCTGGAGTGAGGTATCGGTCTACGAGCAGTACTTC. As protein: CAWSEVSVYEQYF.

This clone was observed a few times. The chain combines TRBV9 with TRBJ2-3, with TRBD2 identical over 9 bases. Germline loops: CDR1 SGDLS, CDR2 YYNGEE. The CDR3 totals 16 residues. V lost 2 bases, J lost 1 base, and 5 bases stayed unmatched. The CDR3 sequence: CASSVERGDRTDTQYF. The CDR3 nucleotides are TGTGCCAGCAGCGTTGAGCGGGGGGATCGCACAGATACGCAGTATTTT.